One and the same sample provided the 2 T cell receptor beta chains below, sequenced in a study of blood T cells in healthy people across ages. Primers used in a second PCR of about 6 to 11 cycles were a sample-barcoded 5' primer and a J-beta primer mix. TCRdb ran MiXCR on the 5' RACE reads and lists one entry per CDR3 protein. The sample records some 760,000 distinct CDR3 sequences, around a quarter being singletons. The same sample was also studied in work on T cells of mothers and their children.

Sequencing input: blood. The receptors were sampled from a boy aged 5-17 years in good health.

This rearrangement joins TRBV6-6 to TRBJ2-4; 9 bases are a match to TRBD1. The germline CDR1 and CDR2 sequences are MNHNY and SVGAGI (reference sequence). Trimming took 5 bases from V and 1 from J; bases not matched to a gene: 12. The CDR3 covers 18 residues. CDR3 sequence reads: CASSPGQGITSAKNIQYF. The CDR3 DNA reads as TGTGCCAGCAGTCCGGGACAGGGAATAACGTCTGCCAAAAACATTCAGTACTTC.

This rearrangement joins TRBV5-1 to TRBJ1-4, with D possibly matching TRBD1 (5 bases). The length of the CDR3 is 14 residues. V was cut by 0 bases and J by 6 bases, with 9 bases left in between. Looked up from germline, CDR1 is SGHRS and CDR2 is YFSETQ. This CDR3 reads CASSLVGQDEKLFF. The CDR3, as DNA: TGCGCCAGCAGCTTGGTGGGGCAGGATGAAAAACTGTTTTTT.